One and the same sample provided the 21 T cell receptor beta chains below, sequenced in a study of control samples from healthy donors and cancer patients. The repertoire was sequenced with immunoSEQ multiplex PCR; TCRdb's copy has only in-frame clones and lacks some. The data hold about 89,000 clones, with approximately 89% observed a single time. Sequenced material: blood. The receptors originated from a man aged 25-45 years in good health.

The rearrangement joins TRBV30 to TRBJ1-4, with 8 bases lining up with TRBD1. Germline V CDR1 and CDR2: GTSNPN, SVGIG (reference sequence). The CDR3 length is 14 residues. The trim removed 4 bases at V and 7 bases at J, leaving 8 bases unmatched. The CDR3 DNA reads TGTGCCTGGAAAGTACAGGGGGGGAGTGAAAAACTGTTTTTT. Protein sequence: CAWKVQGGSEKLFF.

V and J are TRBV11-1 and TRBJ1-6, with a tentative D call TRBD1 (5 bases). The length of the CDR3 is 16 residues. The germline V gene has CDR1 SGHAT and CDR2 FQDESV (reference sequence). Trimming stripped 6 bases from V and 0 bases from J, with 12 bases between. CDR3 residues: CASRSKQDSYNSPLHF. The CDR3 coding sequence is TGTGCCAGCAGATCCAAACAGGACTCCTATAATTCACCCCTCCACTTT. The full variable domain, with the rest looked up from reference TRBV11-1 and TRBJ1-6, is EAEVAQSPRYKITEKSQAVAFWCDPISGHATLYWYRQILGQGPELLVQFQDESVVDDSQLPKDRFSAERLKGVDSTLKIQPAELGDSAMYLCASRSKQDSYNSPLHFGNGTRLTVT.

This chain connects TRBV6-1 to TRBJ1-1; D is undetermined. V shed 3 bases and J shed 1 base, with 6 bases lying between them. The CDR3 covers 13 residues. Germline V gives CDR1 MNHNS, CDR2 SASEGT. The CDR3 nucleotides are TGTGCCAGCAGTGATTCTTGGAACACTGAAGCTTTCTTT. It specifies CASSDSWNTEAFF.

CDR3 sequence reads: CASSLNAPHSGNTIYF. In DNA, the CDR3 is TGTGCCAGCAGTTTAAACGCGCCACACTCTGGAAACACCATATATTTT. V is TRBV27 and J is TRBJ1-3; D ambiguous. Trimming cost V 2 bases and J 0 bases, with 11 bases left between them. Per the germline V gene, CDR1 is MNHEY and CDR2 is SMNVEV (reference sequence). The CDR3 loop spans 16 amino acids.

The chain joins TRBV29-1 to TRBJ1-5; D remains ambiguous. Per the germline V gene, CDR1 is SQVTM and CDR2 is ANQGSEA. V was cut by 4 bases and J by 0 bases, with 7 bases left in between. CDR3 length: 13 residues. CDR3 amino acids: CSVAANSNQPQHF. The CDR3 nucleotides read TGCAGCGTTGCAGCGAATAGCAATCAGCCCCAGCATTTT.

The DNA of the CDR3 is TGCGCCAGCAGGCACCTAGGAGGGGCTGGTGGCTACACCTTC. Residues: CASRHLGGAGGYTF. This chain joins TRBV4-1 and TRBJ1-2; D perhaps matches TRBD1 (5 bases). The CDR3 sequence is 14 residues long. The germline V gene has CDR1 MGHRA and CDR2 YSYEKL. Trimming left V 6 bases short and J 7 bases short, with 18 bases between.

The chain uses TRBV5-1 and TRBJ2-3, with D maybe TRBD2 (6 bases). With 0 bases removed from V and 2 bases from J, the gap between germline ends came to 10 bases. Germline V gene sequence: CDR1 SGHRS, CDR2 YFSETQ. There are 15 residues in the CDR3. CDR3 DNA: TGCGCCAGCAGCTTGGGTCAGGGACTCACAGATACGCAGTATTTT. Protein sequence: CASSLGQGLTDTQYF.

V is TRBV5-1 and J is TRBJ2-6, with TRBD1 as a possible D gene (5 bases). V shed 4 bases and J shed 0 bases, with 14 bases lying between them. CDR1 SGHRS and CDR2 YFSETQ come from the germline V gene. The CDR3 runs 17 residues. The CDR3 nucleotides read TGCGCCAGCAGCAGCTCAACCACAGGCTCTGGGGCCAACGTCCTGACTTTC. Encoded protein: CASSSSTTGSGANVLTF.

This rearrangement joins TRBV9 to TRBJ1-5; maybe TRBD1 (5 bases). The CDR3 length is 12 residues. Trimming stripped 10 bases from V and 7 bases from J, with 15 bases between. Germline loops: CDR1 SGDLS, CDR2 YYNGEE. CDR3 protein: CAPGGVEQPQHF. CDR3 nucleotide sequence: TGTGCCCCTGGGGGGGTGGAGCAGCCCCAGCATTTT.

This chain connects TRBV5-3 to TRBJ2-6, with 7 nucleotides matching TRBD1. TRBV5-3 is assigned to the ORF class and has an uncertain function. The V segment lost 2 bases and the J segment 0 bases; nucleotides outside the gene matches: 11. This CDR3 is 19 amino acids long. Here the CDR3 reads CARSFIPGQESSGANVLTF. The DNA for the CDR3 is TGTGCCAGAAGCTTTATCCCAGGACAGGAAAGCTCTGGGGCCAACGTCCTGACTTTC.

This clone is a singleton in its sample. The chain couples TRBV19 to TRBJ2-5; TRBD1 agrees at 9 bases. The CDR3 extends over 15 amino acids. Germline assignment: CDR1 LNHDA and CDR2 SQIVND (reference sequence). V gave up 10 bases and J gave up 2 bases; unmatched junction bases: 11. The CDR3 loop reads CATRPEGTGQETQYF. The DNA of the CDR3 is TGTGCCACCCGACCCGAGGGGACAGGGCAAGAGACCCAGTACTTC.

The V and J genes are TRBV5-1 and TRBJ1-1; D remains ambiguous. The CDR3 length is 14 residues. Deletions cut 1 base from V and 0 bases from J, with 7 bases between. Looked up from germline, CDR1 is SGHRS and CDR2 is YFSETQ. The CDR3 DNA reads as TGCGCCAGCAGCTTGAACGGGATGAACACTGAAGCTTTCTTT. Amino acid sequence: CASSLNGMNTEAFF.

This chain links TRBV5-1 with TRBJ1-1; D unclear. Between the trimmed V and J ends, which lost 0 bases and 5 bases, there was a span of 14 bases. The CDR3 runs 15 residues. The germline V gene has CDR1 SGHRS and CDR2 YFSETQ. The CDR3 DNA reads TGCGCCAGCAGCTTGGAACTGATACGTGGGACTGAAGCTTTCTTT. Its protein product is CASSLELIRGTEAFF.

The chain combines TRBV7-3 with TRBJ2-2; 7 nucleotides match TRBD1. This CDR3 contains 15 residues. V shed 5 bases, J shed 8 bases, and the junction held 11 bases outside the gene matches. CDR1 and CDR2 (germline): SGHTA, FQGTGA. CDR3 DNA: TGTGCCAGCAGCCCGATGACAGGGTCGGTGGGGGAGCTGTTTTTT. Its protein is CASSPMTGSVGELFF. Complete variable domain (other parts from reference TRBV7-3 and TRBJ2-2): GAGVSQTPSNKVTEKGKYVELRCDPISGHTALYWYRQSLGQGPEFLIYFQGTGAADDSGLPNDRFFAVRPEGSVSTLKIQRTERGDSAVYLCASSPMTGSVGELFFGEGSRLTVL.

The chain couples TRBV6-4 to TRBJ1-1, with 7 positions matching TRBD1. The V and J ends lost 4 bases and 7 bases, in that order; junction bases with no gene match: 6. The CDR3 consists of 13 residues. Germline values: CDR1 MRHNA, CDR2 SNTAGT. The CDR3 DNA is TGTGCCAGCAGTGCCCCACGACAGGGTGAAGCTTTCTTT. This encodes CASSAPRQGEAFF.

This rearrangement joins TRBV19 to TRBJ2-3; D possibly uses TRBD1 or TRBD2 (5 bases each). This CDR3 is built from 15 residues. The germline CDR1 and CDR2 sequences are LNHDA and SQIVND (reference sequence). V gave up 3 bases and J gave up 5 bases, with 15 bases separating them. DNA of the CDR3: TGTGCCAGTAGTATTAGGCAGGGAGTGGGAGATACGCAGTATTTT. Translating gives CASSIRQGVGDTQYF.

This clone was picked up one time. The rearrangement joins TRBV11-2 to TRBJ2-1, with 12 nucleotides matching TRBD2. The ends lost 5 bases at V and 3 bases at J; junction bases unmatched: 5. This CDR3 contains 16 residues. CDR1 SGHAT and CDR2 FQNNGV come from the germline V gene. CDR3 in amino acids: CASSPLAGGIYNEQFF. CDR3 DNA: TGTGCCAGCAGCCCACTAGCGGGGGGCATCTACAATGAGCAGTTCTTC.

V gene TRBV5-5 combines with J gene TRBJ2-3; tentatively, D is TRBD1 or TRBD2 (6 bases each). The germline gives CDR1 SGHKS, CDR2 YYEKEE (reference sequence). The CDR3 contains 13 residues. The germline V and J ends were trimmed by 4 bases and 6 bases, with 12 bases remaining between them. CDR3 sequence (DNA): TGTGCCAGCAGCCGAGGGGGGCTGGATACGCAGTATTTT. This encodes CASSRGGLDTQYF.

This clone showed up just a few times. The CDR3 is CASSFPESTGELFF. CDR3 DNA: TGTGCCAGCAGCTTCCCCGAAAGTACCGGGGAGCTGTTTTTT. This rearrangement joins TRBV7-9 to TRBJ2-2; unclear D gene. Germline CDR1 reads SEHNR; CDR2 reads FQNEAQ (reference sequence). This CDR3 has 14 residues. The ends were cut back, 3 bases at V and 5 bases at J, with 10 bases in the middle.

This clone was observed a handful of times. The J gene is TRBJ2-7, the V gene TRBV7-2, with D possibly matching TRBD2 (5 bases). CDR3 length equals 15 residues. Germline V gene lookup returns CDR1 SGHTA and CDR2 FQGNSA. The ends were cut back, 1 base at V and 6 bases at J, with 16 bases in the middle. The CDR3 nucleotides are TGTGCCAGCAGCTTAGAACCCAGGCGGGCTCTCGAGCAGTACTTC. Translating it yields CASSLEPRRALEQYF.

The chain couples TRBV30 to TRBJ1-2, with TRBD1 as a possible D gene (5 bases). The V gene lost 4 bases and the J gene lost 4 bases, with 22 bases spanning the gap. Germline values: CDR1 GTSNPN, CDR2 SVGIG (reference sequence). The CDR3 contains 16 residues. CDR3 in DNA: TGTGCCTGGACCAGGCAGGGTACAGGCAGGTCCTATGGCTACACCTTC. The encoded protein is CAWTRQGTGRSYGYTF. The full variable domain, rest sourced from reference TRBV30 and TRBJ1-2, is SQTIHQWPATLVQPVGSPLSLECTVEGTSNPNLYWYRQAAGRGLQLLFYSVGIGQISSEVPQNLSASRPQDRQFILSSKKLLLSDSGFYLCAWTRQGTGRSYGYTFGSGTRLTVV.